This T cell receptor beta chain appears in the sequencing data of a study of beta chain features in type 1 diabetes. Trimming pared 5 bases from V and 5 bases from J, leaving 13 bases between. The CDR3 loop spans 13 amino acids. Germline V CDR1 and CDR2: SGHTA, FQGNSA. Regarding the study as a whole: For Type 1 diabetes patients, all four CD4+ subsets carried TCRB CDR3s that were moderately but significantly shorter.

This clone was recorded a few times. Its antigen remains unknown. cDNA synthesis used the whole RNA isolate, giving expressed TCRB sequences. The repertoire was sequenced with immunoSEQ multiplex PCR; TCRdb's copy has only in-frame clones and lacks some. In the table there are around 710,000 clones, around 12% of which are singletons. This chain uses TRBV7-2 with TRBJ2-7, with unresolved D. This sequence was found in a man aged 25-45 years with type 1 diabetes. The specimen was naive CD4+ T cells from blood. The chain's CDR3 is CASSPRTAHEQYF. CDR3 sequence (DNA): TGTGCCAGCAGCCCCCGGACGGCCCACGAGCAGTACTTC.